This record covers a single TCR beta chain. Its antigen is still unknown. This CDR3 is built from 14 residues. CDR1 ENHRY and CDR2 SYGVKD come from the germline V gene. V was pared by 6 bases and J by 5 bases, with 13 bases between. This entry is derived from a study of T-cell reconstitution after alpha-beta-depleted transplantation in children. Construction of the TCRbeta library involved unique molecular identifiers. Each CDR3 protein is one row after TCRdb ran MiXCR on the PCR reads. The sample carries 700,000 to 950,000 distinct CDR3 sequences, roughly 16% recorded once. Points from the study as a whole: Surviving recipient T cells and intrathymic progenitors accounted for some patients' high TCRbeta diversity at day 60. Two months or so post-transplant, alpha-beta T cells reportedly derived from several hundred expanded graft clones.

This TCR was recovered from a male patient younger than 18 who had a stem cell transplant for acute lymphoblastic leukemia, so the T cells may come from the graft donor. Material: PBMCs, mostly from graft donor cells, obtained 360 days after TCRalphabeta/CD19-depleted stem cell transplant. The rearrangement links TRBV10-3 to TRBJ2-2; D perhaps matches TRBD2 (5 bases). The chain's CDR3 is CAISGLGATGELFF. In DNA, the CDR3 is TGTGCCATCAGCGGGCTGGGAGCGACCGGGGAGCTGTTTTTT.